The next 15 T cell receptor beta chains were all read from a single sample in a study of T cell responses to AZD1222 COVID-19 vaccine (dated by TCRdb to about 2021). To prepare the library, the immunoSEQ multiplex PCR assay was applied. The source is immuneACCESS, and TCRdb retained only in-frame sequences with V and J called. Part of the clones is not carried over; for the studies checked, unresolved V genes explain less than half of this, and the remainder is unexplained. The sample table holds roughly 77,000 clones, of which 92% were seen once. Roughly 4.7% of the sample is in the top ten clones. What the time point label conveys for this sample: about 28 days (+/-7) after the second vaccine dose. The sequencing used peripheral blood, collected 28 days after the second AZD1222 dose. These receptors were taken from an adult who received the AZD1222 COVID-19 vaccine.

The V and J genes are TRBV5-5 and TRBJ2-7; 7 bases agree with TRBD1. V lost 4 bases to trimming and J lost 2 bases; unmatched junction nucleotides: 9. Per germline, CDR1 SGHKS and CDR2 YYEKEE (reference sequence). CDR3 length: 15 residues. In DNA form, the CDR3 reads TGTGCCAGCAGCCTCCTATGGACAGGAACCTACGAGCAGTACTTC. Translated, it gives CASSLLWTGTYEQYF. Together with reference TRBV5-5 and TRBJ2-7, the CDR3 gives the full variable domain: DAGVTQSPTHLIKTRGQQVTLRCSPISGHKSVSWYQQVLGQGPQFIFQYYEKEERGRGNFPDRFSARQFPNYSSELNVNALLLGDSALYLCASSLLWTGTYEQYFGPGTRLTVT.

The chain links TRBV4-1 to TRBJ2-5; 11 bases align to TRBD2. This CDR3 contains 16 residues. Germline loops: CDR1 MGHRA, CDR2 YSYEKL. Germline trimming cut 4 bases from V and 2 bases from J; bases unmatched to any gene: 6. The chain's CDR3 is CASSPGTSGLQETQYF. In nucleotides, the CDR3 is TGCGCCAGCAGCCCAGGGACTAGCGGACTTCAAGAGACCCAGTACTTC.

The chain recombines TRBV3-1 (or the pseudogene TRBV3-2) with TRBJ2-1, with D unresolved. This CDR3 is built from 12 residues. V lost 2 bases and J 8 bases, leaving 7 bases between the germline ends. CDR1 LGHDT and CDR2 YNNKEL come from the germline V gene (reference sequence). CDR3 nucleotide sequence: TGTGCCAGCAGCCAACCTGGGGATGAGCAGTTCTTC. This encodes CASSQPGDEQFF.

The chain links TRBV12-3 or TRBV12-4 to TRBJ2-5, with unresolved D. CDR3 length equals 12 residues. V gave up 5 bases and J gave up 0 bases, with 4 bases separating them. The CDR3 loop is CASSGYQETQYF. CDR3 DNA sequence: TGTGCCAGCAGTGGATACCAAGAGACCCAGTACTTC.

The CDR3 sequence: CASSFPPIGTSAYEQYF. The CDR3 region has the DNA TGTGCCAGCAGCTTCCCTCCGATAGGAACGTCCGCCTACGAGCAGTACTTC. This chain joins TRBV7-2 and TRBJ2-7; no reliable D call. V lost 3 bases, J lost 2 bases, and 20 bases lay in between. The germline V gene has CDR1 SGHTA and CDR2 FQGNSA. CDR3 length: 17 residues.

This chain uses TRBV5-1 with TRBJ2-7; D might be TRBD1 or TRBD2, each matching 6 bases. The CDR3 sequence is 14 residues long. The V end was cut by 5 bases, the J end by 1 base, with 13 bases between. CDR1 and CDR2 from the germline V gene are SGHRS and YFSETQ. The CDR3 DNA is TGCGCCAGCAGTACCGGAGGGGGGTCCTACGAGCAGTACTTC. Encoded protein: CASSTGGGSYEQYF.

This clone was detected once. The chain is built from TRBV25-1 and TRBJ2-2; either TRBD1 or TRBD2 may fit D (6 bases each). Trimming took 4 bases from V and 5 from J, leaving 11 bases between them. This CDR3 is 14 amino acids long. The germline CDR1 and CDR2 sequences are MGHDK and SYGVNS. The CDR3: CASSGGAVTGELFF. The CDR3, as DNA: TGTGCCAGCAGTGGGGGGGCGGTGACCGGGGAGCTGTTTTTT.

The J gene is TRBJ2-3, the V gene TRBV4-1; 10 positions agree with TRBD2. Germline V gene data show CDR1 as MGHRA and CDR2 as YSYEKL. This CDR3 comprises 16 residues. V lost 3 bases to trimming and J lost 3 bases; unmatched junction nucleotides: 6. This chain's CDR3 is CASSQGGTSATDTQYF. The CDR3 DNA reads as TGCGCCAGCAGCCAGGGGGGGACTAGCGCTACAGATACGCAGTATTTT.

A remark on this clone: The junction and the germline gene differ at one end; a read error may be behind it. V and J are TRBV19 and TRBJ1-1; the D is unclear. The CDR3 spans 14 residues. Germline assignment: CDR1 LNHDA and CDR2 SQIVND (reference sequence). The CDR3 DNA follows: TGTGCCACTAAGTTCCAGGCCCCGAACCCTGAAGCTTTCTTT. It is translated as CATKFQAPNPEAFF.

This clone was seen only once. The CDR3 bases are TGCGCCAGCAGCCCGGGACAGGGGGCCTCTAACTCTGGGGCCAACGTCCTGACTTTC. Amino acids: CASSPGQGASNSGANVLTF. This chain joins TRBV5-1 and TRBJ2-6, with 12 nucleotides matching TRBD1. The CDR3 spans 19 residues. V lost 4 bases and J lost 0; bases outside the gene matches: 8. Looked up from germline, CDR1 is SGHRS and CDR2 is YFSETQ.

This clone was counted once. This chain connects TRBV5-6 to TRBJ2-7; possible D gene TRBD1, 6 bases. Germline V gene data show CDR1 as SGHDT and CDR2 as YYEEEE. The CDR3 length is 14 residues. Trimming cost V 5 bases and J 4 bases, with 16 bases left between them. This CDR3 is CASRPTGYAYEQYF. The CDR3 nucleotides read TGTGCCAGCAGACCAACAGGGTACGCGTACGAGCAGTACTTC.

V and J are TRBV30 and TRBJ1-6, with 8 bases fitting TRBD1. From germline, CDR1 is GTSNPN and CDR2 SVGIG (reference sequence). This CDR3 is 14 amino acids long. V lost 0 bases and J lost 8; bases outside the gene matches: 3. CDR3 amino acids: CAWSVQGGYSPLHF. CDR3 nucleotides: TGTGCCTGGAGTGTACAGGGGGGGTATTCACCCCTCCACTTT. Complete variable domain (other parts from reference TRBV30 and TRBJ1-6): SQTIHQWPATLVQPVGSPLSLECTVEGTSNPNLYWYRQAAGRGLQLLFYSVGIGQISSEVPQNLSASRPQDRQFILSSKKLLLSDSGFYLCAWSVQGGYSPLHFGNGTRLTVT.

The chain couples TRBV5-1 to TRBJ1-2, with D hard to call. From germline, CDR1 is SGHRS and CDR2 YFSETQ. V gave up 4 bases and J gave up 4 bases, with 14 bases separating them. The CDR3 length is 14 residues. CDR3 in amino acids: CASSTPGRSYGYTF. The CDR3 nucleotides are TGCGCCAGCAGCACCCCCGGGAGATCCTATGGCTACACCTTC.

The chain has TRBV4-1 and TRBJ2-7, with D uncertain. Germline V lookup: CDR1 MGHRA, CDR2 YSYEKL. The CDR3 has 16 amino acids. V lost 0 bases and J lost 5, with 17 bases in between. CDR3 coding DNA: TGCGCCAGCAGCCAAGATAGAGGAGCAGCTGTGGACGAGCAGTACTTC. Translating it yields CASSQDRGAAVDEQYF.

The chain carries TRBV6-2 or TRBV6-3 and TRBJ2-7; D gene uncertain. The CDR3 is made up of 11 amino acids. Trimming pared 5 bases from V and 4 bases from J, leaving 6 bases between. Per germline, CDR1 MNHEY and CDR2 SVGEGT. The DNA for the CDR3 is TGTGCCAGCAGTCCCTGGTACGAGCAGTACTTC. It is translated as CASSPWYEQYF.